These T cell receptor beta chains were read from a single sample in a study of blood T cell repertoires in COVID-19. The data were produced by immunoSEQ multiplex PCR, yet TCRdb's version contains in-frame clones alone and is incomplete. The data show roughly 410,000 clones, with about 89% seen just once and roughly 2.1% held by the top ten. The sequencing sample was made of peripheral blood. These receptor sequences come from a woman aged 55-69 years with COVID-19, enrolled during active disease. CDR3s include the opening cysteine and the closing phenylalanine or tryptophan. The order of the fields is V gene, J gene, CDR3 protein.

V gene: TRBV29-1; J gene: TRBJ2-5; CDR3 protein: CSVFTPGQGQETQYF
V gene: TRBV5-8; J gene: TRBJ1-5; CDR3 protein: CASRGTGGNQPQHF
V gene: TRBV14; J gene: TRBJ2-2; CDR3 protein: CASSHQGISGELFF
V gene: TRBV27; J gene: TRBJ1-6; CDR3 protein: CASSFTYYNSPLHF
V gene: TRBV5-5; J gene: TRBJ2-3; CDR3 protein: CASGGAGGADTQYF
V gene: TRBV11-3; J gene: TRBJ2-2; CDR3 protein: CASSSRGGGELFF
V gene: TRBV15; J gene: TRBJ2-1; CDR3 protein: CATSRRGGGPYNEQFF
V gene: TRBV7-8; J gene: TRBJ1-1; CDR3 protein: CASSLVTGNTEAFF
V gene: TRBV7-7; J gene: TRBJ2-1; CDR3 protein: CASSLPGKSNEQFF
V gene: TRBV12-3/TRBV12-4; J gene: TRBJ1-1; CDR3 protein: CASFIGVNTEAFF
V gene: TRBV5-6; J gene: TRBJ1-3; CDR3 protein: CASSFGTGNGNTIYF
V gene: TRBV14; J gene: TRBJ2-7; CDR3 protein: CASSLLSQNYEQYF
V gene: TRBV5-4; J gene: TRBJ1-3; CDR3 protein: CASSLGGSGNTIYF
V gene: TRBV3-1/TRBV3-2; J gene: TRBJ2-7; CDR3 protein: CASSQRGTSNYEQYF
V gene: TRBV30; J gene: TRBJ2-7; CDR3 protein: CAWSLSGGSEQYF
V gene: TRBV19; J gene: TRBJ2-5; CDR3 protein: CASSARVRGETQYF
V gene: TRBV6-5; J gene: TRBJ1-1; CDR3 protein: CASSYSVTTNTEAFF
V gene: TRBV19; J gene: TRBJ2-7; CDR3 protein: CASSITGPGVYEQYF
V gene: TRBV2; J gene: TRBJ1-5; CDR3 protein: CASSEAITGGSNQPQHF
V gene: TRBV9; J gene: TRBJ1-3; CDR3 protein: CASSPGAGRGTGNTIYF
V gene: TRBV28; J gene: TRBJ1-1; CDR3 protein: CASQRVGNTEAFF
V gene: TRBV5-1; J gene: TRBJ2-7; CDR3 protein: CASSIRTGGNYEQYF
V gene: TRBV2; J gene: TRBJ2-1; CDR3 protein: CASSDTQVIGEQFF
V gene: TRBV27; J gene: TRBJ2-7; CDR3 protein: CASSLSWAGGPFYEQYF
V gene: TRBV7-3; J gene: TRBJ2-3; CDR3 protein: CASSLTGSTDTQYF
V gene: TRBV10-3; J gene: TRBJ1-6; CDR3 protein: CAIGPGQFNSPLHF
V gene: TRBV6-5; J gene: TRBJ1-2; CDR3 protein: CASSYWTGETNYGYTF
V gene: TRBV7-6; J gene: TRBJ2-3; CDR3 protein: CASSPGGGSYPSDTQYF
V gene: TRBV5-1; J gene: TRBJ1-1; CDR3 protein: CASSSSGTGAEAFF
V gene: TRBV19; J gene: TRBJ1-6; CDR3 protein: CASSMPGTLNSPLHF
V gene: TRBV10-2; J gene: TRBJ1-2; CDR3 protein: CASSESRRYYYGYTF
V gene: TRBV11-2; J gene: TRBJ1-5; CDR3 protein: CASSSDRNQPQHF
V gene: TRBV13; J gene: TRBJ1-2; CDR3 protein: CASSSYNRVGDGYTF
V gene: TRBV6-5; J gene: TRBJ1-5; CDR3 protein: CASRDEKTGLGSQHF
V gene: TRBV9; J gene: TRBJ2-2; CDR3 protein: CASSGPRGGGAMGTGELFF
V gene: TRBV6-5; J gene: TRBJ2-1; CDR3 protein: CASSYGGNEQFF
V gene: TRBV3-1/TRBV3-2; J gene: TRBJ2-2; CDR3 protein: CASSQVQGAGELFF
V gene: TRBV15; J gene: TRBJ1-5; CDR3 protein: CATSRERGSNQPQHF
V gene: TRBV28; J gene: TRBJ1-1; CDR3 protein: CASSSHTNTEAFF
V gene: TRBV2; J gene: TRBJ1-6; CDR3 protein: CASKGTVNNSPLHF
V gene: TRBV7-2; J gene: TRBJ2-7; CDR3 protein: CASSPDNYEQYF
V gene: TRBV25-1; J gene: TRBJ2-7; CDR3 protein: CASSAAGSSYEQYF
V gene: TRBV9; J gene: TRBJ1-4; CDR3 protein: CASSASATNEKLFF
V gene: TRBV18; J gene: TRBJ2-7; CDR3 protein: CASSPILDREQYF
V gene: TRBV5-1; J gene: TRBJ1-4; CDR3 protein: CASSRTASATGSGEKLFF
V gene: TRBV5-1; J gene: TRBJ1-3; CDR3 protein: CASSSRTGSRNTIYF
V gene: TRBV6-5; J gene: TRBJ1-1; CDR3 protein: CASSYRGQGETEAFF